What follows are 3 T cell receptor beta chains derived from one specimen sequenced in a study of blood T cell repertoires in COVID-19. Clones were read by immunoSEQ multiplex PCR, and TCRdb kept only the in-frame ones, dropping some. The repertoire holds 300,000 to 350,000 clones, with 85% to 95% as singletons. The sample consisted of PBMCs or T cells enriched from blood (not recorded which). These TCRs come from a woman in her 30s who had been exposed to COVID-19.

The chain uses TRBV12-5 and TRBJ1-4, with TRBD1 matching over 8 bases. This CDR3 comprises 15 residues. Trimming cost V 1 base and J 4 bases; bases outside gene matches: 2. The germline V gene has CDR1 LGHNT and CDR2 FRNRAP. CDR3 sequence reads: CASGLAGGGNEKLFF. The CDR3 DNA follows: TGTGCTAGTGGTTTGGCAGGGGGCGGTAATGAAAAACTGTTTTTT.

V usage is TRBV5-1 and J usage is TRBJ1-4, with D possibly TRBD1 on 5 matching bases. V was trimmed by 4 bases and J by 6 bases, leaving 13 bases between them. Germline V lookup: CDR1 SGHRS, CDR2 YFSETQ. CDR3 size: 14 residues. CDR3 loop: CASSPRGRDEKLFF. In nucleotides, the CDR3 is TGCGCCAGCAGCCCACGGGGGAGGGATGAAAAACTGTTTTTT.

The J gene is TRBJ2-3, the V gene TRBV5-1; tentative D call: TRBD2 (7 bases). CDR1 is SGHRS and CDR2 is YFSETQ in the germline V gene. This CDR3 contains 14 residues. V was cut by 3 bases and J by 0 bases, with 8 bases left in between. The CDR3 is CASSSGGSTDTQYF. In DNA, the CDR3 is TGCGCCAGCAGCTCGGGGGGCAGCACAGATACGCAGTATTTT.